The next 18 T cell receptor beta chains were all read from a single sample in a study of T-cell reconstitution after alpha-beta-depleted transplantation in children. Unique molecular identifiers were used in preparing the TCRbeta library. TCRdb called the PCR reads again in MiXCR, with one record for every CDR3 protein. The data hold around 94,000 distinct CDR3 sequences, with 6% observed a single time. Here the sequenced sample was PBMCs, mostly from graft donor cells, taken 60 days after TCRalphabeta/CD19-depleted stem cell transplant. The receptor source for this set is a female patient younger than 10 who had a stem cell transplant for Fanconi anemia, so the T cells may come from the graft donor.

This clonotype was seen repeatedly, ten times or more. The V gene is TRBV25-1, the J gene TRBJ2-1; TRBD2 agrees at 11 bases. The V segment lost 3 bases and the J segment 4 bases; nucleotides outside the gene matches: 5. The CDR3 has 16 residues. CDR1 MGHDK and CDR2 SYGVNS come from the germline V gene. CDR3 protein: CASSELTSGTYNEQFF. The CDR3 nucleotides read TGTGCCAGCAGTGAGCTGACTAGCGGGACGTACAATGAGCAGTTCTTC.

The CDR3 loop reads CASSLELEKLFF. The CDR3 nucleotides read TGTGCCAGCAGTCTCGAATTGGAAAAACTGTTTTTT. This chain links TRBV6-2 or TRBV6-3 with TRBJ1-4, with no clear D. The V gene's germline CDR1 is MNHEY and CDR2 SVGEGT. The CDR3 is 12 amino acids. Trimming shortened V by 5 bases and J by 8 bases, and 9 bases separated the two germline ends.

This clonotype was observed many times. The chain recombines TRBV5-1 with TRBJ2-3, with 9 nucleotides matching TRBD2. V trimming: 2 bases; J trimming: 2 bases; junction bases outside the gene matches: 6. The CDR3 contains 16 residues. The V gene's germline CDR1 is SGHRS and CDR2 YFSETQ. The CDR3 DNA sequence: TGCGCCAGCAGCTTCACGCCTAGCGGGACCACAGATACGCAGTATTTT. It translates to CASSFTPSGTTDTQYF.

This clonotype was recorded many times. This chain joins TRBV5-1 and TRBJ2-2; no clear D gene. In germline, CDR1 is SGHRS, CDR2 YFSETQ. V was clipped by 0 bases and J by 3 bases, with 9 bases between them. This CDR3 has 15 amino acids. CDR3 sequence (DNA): TGCGCCAGCAGCTTGGGGTCTTTCTACACCGGGGAGCTGTTTTTT. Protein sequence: CASSLGSFYTGELFF.

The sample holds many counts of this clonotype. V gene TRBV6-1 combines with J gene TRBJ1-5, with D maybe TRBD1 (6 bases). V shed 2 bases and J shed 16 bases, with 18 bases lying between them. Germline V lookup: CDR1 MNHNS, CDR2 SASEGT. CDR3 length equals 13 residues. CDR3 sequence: CASSELRQGMEHF. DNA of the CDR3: TGTGCCAGCAGTGAATTGCGGCAGGGGATGGAACATTTT.

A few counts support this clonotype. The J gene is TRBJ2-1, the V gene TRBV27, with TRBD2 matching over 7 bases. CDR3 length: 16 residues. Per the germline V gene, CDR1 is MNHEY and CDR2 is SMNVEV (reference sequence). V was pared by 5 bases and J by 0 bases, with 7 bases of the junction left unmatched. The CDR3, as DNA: TGTGCCAGCAGTCCTTTAGCGGGTATCTCCTACAATGAGCAGTTCTTC. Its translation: CASSPLAGISYNEQFF.

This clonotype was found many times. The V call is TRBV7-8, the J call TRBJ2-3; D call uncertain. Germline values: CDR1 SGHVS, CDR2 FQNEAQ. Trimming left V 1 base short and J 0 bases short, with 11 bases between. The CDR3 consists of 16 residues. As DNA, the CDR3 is TGTGCCAGCAGCTTAGGATCGGCGGCTAGCACAGATACGCAGTATTTT. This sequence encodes CASSLGSAASTDTQYF.

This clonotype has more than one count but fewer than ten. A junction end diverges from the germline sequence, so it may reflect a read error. The CDR3 loop reads CASSLGRGNQPQQF. The CDR3 region has the DNA TGTGCCAGCAGCTTAGGACGGGGCAATCAGCCCCAGCAATTT. The chain couples TRBV7-2 to TRBJ1-5; the D gene is possibly TRBD1 (5 bases). The V gene's germline CDR1 is SGHTA and CDR2 FQGNSA. CDR3 length: 14 residues.

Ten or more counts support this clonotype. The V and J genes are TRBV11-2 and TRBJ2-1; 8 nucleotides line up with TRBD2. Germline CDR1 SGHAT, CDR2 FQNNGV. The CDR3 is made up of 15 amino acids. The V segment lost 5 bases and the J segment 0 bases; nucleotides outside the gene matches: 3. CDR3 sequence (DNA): TGTGCCAGCAGCAATAGCGGGATCTCCTACAATGAGCAGTTCTTC. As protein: CASSNSGISYNEQFF.

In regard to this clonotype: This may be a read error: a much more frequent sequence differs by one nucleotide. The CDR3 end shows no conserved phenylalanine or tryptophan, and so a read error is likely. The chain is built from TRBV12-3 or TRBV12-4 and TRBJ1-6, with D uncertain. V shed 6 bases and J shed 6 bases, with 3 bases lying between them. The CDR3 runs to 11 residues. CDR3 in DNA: TGTGCCAGCAGGGGTAATTCACCCCTCCACTGT. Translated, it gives CASRGNSPLHC.

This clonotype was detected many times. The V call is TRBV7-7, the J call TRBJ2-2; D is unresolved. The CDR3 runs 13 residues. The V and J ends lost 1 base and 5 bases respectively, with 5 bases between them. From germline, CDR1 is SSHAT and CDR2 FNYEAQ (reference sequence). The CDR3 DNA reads TGTGCCAGCAGCTTAGTCCGAACCGGGGAGCTGTTTTTT. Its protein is CASSLVRTGELFF.

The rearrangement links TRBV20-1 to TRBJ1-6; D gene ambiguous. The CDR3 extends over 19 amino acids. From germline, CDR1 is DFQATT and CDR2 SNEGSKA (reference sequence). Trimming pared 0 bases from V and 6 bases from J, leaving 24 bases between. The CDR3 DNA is TGCAGTGCTAGAGATCCTGAGCTGATCCAGGCCGAAACTAATTCACCCCTCCACTTT. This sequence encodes CSARDPELIQAETNSPLHF.

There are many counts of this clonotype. CDR3 DNA: TGCGCCAGCAGCCGGGCGGGATACCACGAGCAGTACTTC. Translation gives CASSRAGYHEQYF. This rearrangement joins TRBV5-1 to TRBJ2-7; a weak D match, TRBD2 (6 bases). Germline CDR1 is SGHRS and CDR2 is YFSETQ. There are 13 residues in the CDR3. The V and J ends lost 4 bases and 5 bases respectively, with 13 bases between them.

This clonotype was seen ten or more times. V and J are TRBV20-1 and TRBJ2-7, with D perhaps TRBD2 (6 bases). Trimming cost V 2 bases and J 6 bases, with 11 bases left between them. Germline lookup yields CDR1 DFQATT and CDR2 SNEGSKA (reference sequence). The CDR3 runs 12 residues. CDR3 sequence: CSARTTSFEQYF. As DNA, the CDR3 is TGCAGTGCTAGAACGACTAGTTTCGAGCAGTACTTC.

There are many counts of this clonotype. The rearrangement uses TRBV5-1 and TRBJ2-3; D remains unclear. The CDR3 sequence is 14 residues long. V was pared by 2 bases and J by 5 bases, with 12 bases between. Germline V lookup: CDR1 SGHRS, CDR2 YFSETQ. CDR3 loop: CASSFLVIGDTQYF. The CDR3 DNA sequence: TGCGCCAGCAGCTTTTTGGTCATCGGAGATACGCAGTATTTT.

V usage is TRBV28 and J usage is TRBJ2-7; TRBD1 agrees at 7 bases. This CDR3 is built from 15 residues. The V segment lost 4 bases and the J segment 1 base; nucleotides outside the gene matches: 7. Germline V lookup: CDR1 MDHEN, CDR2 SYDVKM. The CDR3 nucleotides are TGTGCCAGCAGTTACGACAGGGATCCGTCCTACGAGCAGTACTTC. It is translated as CASSYDRDPSYEQYF.

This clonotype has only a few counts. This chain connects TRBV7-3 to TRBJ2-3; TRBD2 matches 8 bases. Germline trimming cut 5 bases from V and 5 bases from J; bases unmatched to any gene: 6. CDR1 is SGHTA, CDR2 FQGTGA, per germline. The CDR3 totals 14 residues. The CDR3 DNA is TGTGCCAGCAGCCTCACGGGGGGGCGAGATACGCAGTATTTT. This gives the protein CASSLTGGRDTQYF.

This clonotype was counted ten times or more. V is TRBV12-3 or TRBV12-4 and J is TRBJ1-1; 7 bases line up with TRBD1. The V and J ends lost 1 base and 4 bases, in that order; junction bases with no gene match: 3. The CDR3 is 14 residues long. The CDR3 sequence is CASSLGQGATEAFF. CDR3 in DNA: TGTGCCAGCAGTTTAGGACAGGGCGCCACTGAAGCTTTCTTT.